Below, 29 T cell receptor beta chains from the same sample are listed, as sequenced in a study of Graves' ophthalmopathy and Graves' hyperthyroidism. The authors amplified TCR beta CDR3 regions from RNA transcripts. RT-PCR with HTBI primers came first, then second-round multiplex PCR. Using its own MiXCR run on the multiplex PCR reads, TCRdb lists one record per CDR3 protein. Seen here are about 400,000 distinct CDR3 sequences, just over 15% observed once, and the top ten hold roughly 7%. The sample taken for sequencing was peripheral blood. The receptors were sampled from a woman aged 18-35 years with stable Graves' hyperthyroidism.

This clonotype was picked up a small number of times. Mismatch with germline at one junction end may stem from a read error. The chain carries TRBV20-1 and TRBJ2-4, with D perhaps TRBD1 (6 bases). There are 15 residues in the CDR3. Germline assignment: CDR1 DFQATT and CDR2 SNEGSKA (reference sequence). CDR3 sequence (DNA): TGCAGTGCGCACCGGACAGTGGATGCCAAAAACATTAAGTACTTC. Translated, it gives CSAHRTVDAKNIKYF.

The chain combines TRBV7-9 with TRBJ1-1; D is perhaps TRBD1 (5 bases). The V and J ends lost 5 bases and 7 bases respectively, with 14 bases between them. Germline lookup yields CDR1 SEHNR and CDR2 FQNEAQ (reference sequence). The CDR3 totals 13 residues. The CDR3 sequence: CASSQTGDNEAFF. As DNA, the CDR3 is TGTGCCAGCAGCCAAACAGGTGATAATGAAGCTTTCTTT.

In this sample, this clonotype turned up many times. The rearrangement links TRBV19 to TRBJ2-5, with 7 positions matching TRBD2. CDR1 LNHDA and CDR2 SQIVND come from the germline V gene (reference sequence). The trim removed 3 bases at V and 3 bases at J, leaving 4 bases unmatched. This CDR3 region has 14 residues. CDR3 nucleotide sequence: TGTGCCAGTAGTATTACCGGGACTAAAGAGACCCAGTACTTC. This encodes CASSITGTKETQYF.

In its sample, this clonotype was seen many times. The CDR3 DNA is TGTGCCATCAGTGAGACGACAGGGAATACTGTCACTGAAGCTTTCTTT. It encodes CAISETTGNTVTEAFF. The rearrangement uses TRBV10-3 and TRBJ1-1; TRBD1 aligns across 7 bases. Looked up from germline, CDR1 is ENHRY and CDR2 is SYGVKD. V was clipped by 2 bases and J by 4 bases; unmatched bases: 10. This CDR3 comprises 16 residues.

In this sample, this clonotype turned up many times. V is TRBV6-1 and J is TRBJ2-7; weak D call: TRBD2 (5 bases). The CDR3 is 13 amino acids. Germline lookup yields CDR1 MNHNS and CDR2 SASEGT. The V gene lost 6 bases and the J gene lost 6 bases, with 15 bases spanning the gap. CDR3 sequence reads: CASSRSVEAEQYF. The CDR3 coding sequence is TGTGCCAGCAGCCGTAGCGTAGAGGCCGAGCAGTACTTC.

Many counts were recorded for this clonotype. The chain is built from TRBV6-2 or TRBV6-3 and TRBJ1-1, with 8 nucleotides matching TRBD1. The J segment lost 5 bases and the V segment lost 2 bases, leaving 7 bases of the junction unmatched. This CDR3 has 15 amino acids. Germline V gene data show CDR1 as MNHEY and CDR2 as SVGEGT. This chain's CDR3 is CASSYPGTGATEAFF. CDR3 DNA: TGTGCCAGCAGTTACCCCGGGACAGGAGCAACTGAAGCTTTCTTT.

About this clonotype itself: One end of the junction is discordant with germline, which a read error may explain. The chain uses TRBV2 and TRBJ2-5; D might be TRBD1 (5 bases). The CDR3 is 15 residues long. Germline CDR1 is SNHLY and CDR2 is FYNNEI. CDR3 in DNA: TGTTCCAGCAGGGATCAAACGAGACGGACAGAGACCCAGTACTTC. This codes for CSSRDQTRRTETQYF.

This clonotype was seen at least ten times. This chain uses TRBV9 with TRBJ2-5, with D tentatively TRBD2 (5 bases). Germline-derived CDR1 and CDR2 are SGDLS and YYNGEE. The V end lost 6 bases, the J end lost 1 base, and 10 bases lay between the germline ends. This CDR3 is 13 amino acids long. CDR3 nucleotide sequence: TGTGCCAGCAAGGCGAGCGGCCAAGAGACCCAGTACTTC. Amino acid sequence: CASKASGQETQYF.

This clonotype was observed at least ten times. The chain is built from TRBV29-1 and TRBJ2-7; 8 bases are a match to TRBD1. CDR1 and CDR2 (germline): SQVTM, ANQGSEA. This CDR3 has 14 amino acids. Trimming removed 4 bases from V and 3 bases from J; junction bases left unmatched: 8. The CDR3 sequence is CSVVLAGGNYEQYF. The CDR3 nucleotides read TGCAGCGTTGTTTTAGCAGGGGGCAACTACGAGCAGTACTTC.

In its sample, this clonotype was seen many times. This chain joins TRBV7-2 and TRBJ1-2; 10 bases are a match to TRBD1. Germline V CDR1 and CDR2: SGHTA, FQGNSA. There are 15 residues in the CDR3. Unmatched junction bases numbered 6, after V lost 1 base and J lost 7 bases. The CDR3 DNA is TGTGCCAGCAGCTTAGTGGGACAGGGGTTGTTTGGCTACACCTTC. It is translated as CASSLVGQGLFGYTF.

A few counts support this clonotype. The chain combines TRBV6-1 with TRBJ2-2; possible D gene TRBD1, 6 bases. Germline CDR1 and CDR2: MNHNS and SASEGT. The V end lost 6 bases, the J end lost 0 bases, and 11 bases lay between the germline ends. CDR3 length: 15 amino acids. As DNA, the CDR3 is TGTGCCAGCAGCCGGACAGTACCGAACACCGGGGAGCTGTTTTTT. Residues: CASSRTVPNTGELFF.

This clonotype was detected many times. The chain has TRBV4-1 and TRBJ1-2; D remains unclear. Germline V CDR1 and CDR2: MGHRA, YSYEKL. The CDR3 has 15 amino acids. V was shortened by 0 bases and J by 0 bases, with 8 bases between the two germline ends. CDR3 coding DNA: TGCGCCAGCAGCCAAGACAGCGATCCTAACTATGGCTACACCTTC. Translation gives CASSQDSDPNYGYTF.

This clonotype occurred many times. The chain has TRBV10-3 and TRBJ1-2, with unresolved D. Germline V lookup: CDR1 ENHRY, CDR2 SYGVKD. This CDR3 is built from 12 residues. Trimming shortened V by 2 bases and J by 8 bases, and 9 bases separated the two germline ends. As DNA, the CDR3 is TGTGCCATCAGTGAGGCTTCGGGAGGCTACACCTTC. Its translation: CAISEASGGYTF.

In this sample, this clonotype turned up many times. The J gene is TRBJ1-5, the V gene TRBV19, with D tentatively TRBD1 (5 bases). V was trimmed by 5 bases and J by 5 bases, leaving 13 bases between them. CDR3 length: 14 amino acids. Germline V gene lookup returns CDR1 LNHDA and CDR2 SQIVND (reference sequence). The CDR3 reads CASSESGVHQPQHF. CDR3 DNA sequence: TGTGCCAGTAGTGAGTCGGGGGTCCATCAGCCCCAGCATTTT.

The chain employs TRBV10-3 and TRBJ2-5; D is undetermined. Trimming stripped 6 bases from V and 5 bases from J, with 13 bases between. This CDR3 comprises 13 residues. Germline V gives CDR1 ENHRY, CDR2 SYGVKD. The CDR3 region is CAIRPKAQETQYF. Here the CDR3 DNA reads TGTGCCATCAGGCCGAAGGCCCAGGAGACCCAGTACTTC.

This chain uses TRBV12-3 or TRBV12-4 with TRBJ1-2, with TRBD1 matching 8 bases. V trimming: 3 bases; J trimming: 3 bases; junction bases outside the gene matches: 6. This CDR3 has 15 residues. CDR3 in amino acids: CASSLQTGAHYGYTF. CDR3 DNA: TGTGCCAGCAGTTTGCAGACAGGGGCACACTATGGCTACACCTTC.

The CDR3 coding sequence is TGCGCCAGCAGCTTGGATGGTTACGAGGCGTACTTC. This codes for CASSLDGYEAYF. The V call is TRBV5-1, the J call TRBJ2-7; D uncertain. Trimming shortened V by 0 bases and J by 12 bases, and 13 bases separated the two germline ends. CDR1 and CDR2 from the germline V gene are SGHRS and YFSETQ. This CDR3 has 12 residues.

Ten or more counts support this clonotype. The chain links TRBV12-5 to TRBJ1-1; 8 positions match TRBD1. Germline V gene sequence: CDR1 LGHNT, CDR2 FRNRAP. V was pared by 1 base and J by 1 base, with 8 bases of the junction left unmatched. CDR3 length: 17 residues. CDR3 residues: CASGLARTGTGNTEAFF. CDR3 nucleotides: TGTGCTAGTGGTTTGGCCCGAACCGGGACAGGGAACACTGAAGCTTTCTTT.

The chain combines TRBV18 with TRBJ1-1, with a tentative D call TRBD1 (5 bases). V dropped 1 base and J dropped 4 bases, with 16 bases sitting between them. Germline V gene data show CDR1 as KGHSH and CDR2 as LQKENI. The CDR3 runs 16 residues. The CDR3 bases are TGTGCCAGCTCACCACATCCGGGGCCCTTAGGCACTGAAGCTTTCTTT. It encodes CASSPHPGPLGTEAFF.

This clonotype has ten or more counts. CDR3 sequence: CASSLFGDFDTEAFF. Written as DNA, the CDR3 is TGTGCCAGCAGCTTATTCGGGGATTTTGACACTGAAGCTTTCTTT. This sequence joins TRBV7-3 and TRBJ1-1; D is unresolved. The germline V gene encodes CDR1 SGHTA and CDR2 FQGTGA. This CDR3 region has 15 residues. The V and J ends lost 2 bases and 3 bases respectively, with 13 bases between them.

This chain joins TRBV18 and TRBJ2-7; D not resolved. With 1 base removed from V and 1 base from J, the gap between germline ends came to 8 bases. Germline lookup yields CDR1 KGHSH and CDR2 LQKENI. CDR3 size: 14 residues. The CDR3 nucleotides are TGTGCCAGCTCACCACGGACCGAGTCCTACGAGCAGTACTTC. Its translation is CASSPRTESYEQYF.

This clonotype was observed many times. V and J are TRBV11-2 and TRBJ1-2; the D is unclear. Trimming removed 0 bases at V and 9 bases at J, with 11 bases between. The CDR3 totals 13 residues. Germline CDR1 is SGHAT and CDR2 is FQNNGV. The CDR3 DNA reads TGTGCCAGCAGCTTAGATCAGTTAGTTCGCTACACCTTC. Its protein product is CASSLDQLVRYTF.

This clonotype was detected ten times or more. The chain employs TRBV6-1 and TRBJ1-5, with 10 bases matching TRBD1. Germline CDR1 MNHNS, CDR2 SASEGT. The CDR3 totals 14 residues. Trimming took 8 bases from V and 3 from J; bases not matched to a gene: 4. The CDR3 here is CASGTGVFNQPQHF. The DNA for the CDR3 is TGTGCCAGCGGGACAGGGGTCTTCAATCAGCCCCAGCATTTT.

This clonotype was detected many times. The rearrangement uses TRBV25-1 and TRBJ1-2; 8 positions match TRBD1. V lost 1 base, J lost 4 bases, and 8 bases stayed unmatched. The CDR3 consists of 16 residues. Germline CDR1 reads MGHDK; CDR2 reads SYGVNS. The CDR3 DNA follows: TGTGCCAGCAGTGAATTGGGGACAGGCGGCAGCTATGGCTACACCTTC. Protein product: CASSELGTGGSYGYTF.

This clonotype was seen many times. V usage is TRBV6-4 and J usage is TRBJ1-1; D is undetermined. The CDR3 sequence is 13 residues long. V lost 3 bases and J 1 base, leaving 6 bases between the germline ends. Germline CDR1 and CDR2: MRHNA and SNTAGT. The CDR3 is CASSEIPNTEAFF. The CDR3 DNA reads as TGTGCCAGCAGTGAAATACCGAACACTGAAGCTTTCTTT.

CDR3: CASSALLAGGTDTQYF. The CDR3 DNA reads TGTGCCAGCAGCGCCCTTCTAGCGGGGGGCACAGATACGCAGTATTTT. V is TRBV2 and J is TRBJ2-3, with 10 bases that match TRBD2. Germline CDR1 and CDR2: SNHLY and FYNNEI. Trimming removed 6 bases from V and 1 base from J; junction bases left unmatched: 7. This CDR3 region has 16 residues. Drawing the rest from reference TRBV2 and TRBJ2-3, the complete variable domain is EPEVTQTPSHQVTQMGQEVILRCVPISNHLYFYWYRQILGQKVEFLVSFYNNEISEKSEIFDDQFSVERPDGSNFTLKIRSTKLEDSAMYFCASSALLAGGTDTQYFGPGTRLTVL.

Many counts were recorded for this clonotype. The CDR3 spells CASSLIRDRNTF. CDR3 sequence (DNA): TGTGCCAGCAGTTTAATCCGGGACAGGAACACCTTC. J is TRBJ1-2 and V is TRBV12-3 or TRBV12-4; TRBD1 aligns across 8 bases. The CDR3 length is 12 residues. V shed 2 bases and J 12 bases; nucleotides not matched to a gene: 5.

This clonotype was recorded many times. V gene TRBV11-2 combines with J gene TRBJ1-1; TRBD1 might be the D (5 bases). Trimming pared 0 bases from V and 0 bases from J, leaving 14 bases between. The CDR3 extends over 17 amino acids. Germline V gene lookup returns CDR1 SGHAT and CDR2 FQNNGV. The CDR3 coding sequence is TGTGCCAGCAGCTTAGAACAGGTTGGTTACTTGAACACTGAAGCTTTCTTT. It yields the protein CASSLEQVGYLNTEAFF. Variable domain in full (rest from reference TRBV11-2 and TRBJ1-1): EAGVAQSPRYKIIEKRQSVAFWCNPISGHATLYWYQQILGQGPKLLIQFQNNGVVDDSQLPKDRFSAERLKGVDSTLKIQPAKLEDSAVYLCASSLEQVGYLNTEAFFGQGTRLTVV.

A word on this clonotype: At one end the junction does not follow the germline gene, possibly because of a read error. CDR3 amino acids: CASSLNTRTTEACF. CDR3 DNA sequence: TGTGCCAGCAGTTTGAACACCCGAACGACTGAAGCTTGCTTT. The rearrangement joins TRBV12-3 or TRBV12-4 to TRBJ1-1; D is unresolved. CDR3 length equals 14 residues.